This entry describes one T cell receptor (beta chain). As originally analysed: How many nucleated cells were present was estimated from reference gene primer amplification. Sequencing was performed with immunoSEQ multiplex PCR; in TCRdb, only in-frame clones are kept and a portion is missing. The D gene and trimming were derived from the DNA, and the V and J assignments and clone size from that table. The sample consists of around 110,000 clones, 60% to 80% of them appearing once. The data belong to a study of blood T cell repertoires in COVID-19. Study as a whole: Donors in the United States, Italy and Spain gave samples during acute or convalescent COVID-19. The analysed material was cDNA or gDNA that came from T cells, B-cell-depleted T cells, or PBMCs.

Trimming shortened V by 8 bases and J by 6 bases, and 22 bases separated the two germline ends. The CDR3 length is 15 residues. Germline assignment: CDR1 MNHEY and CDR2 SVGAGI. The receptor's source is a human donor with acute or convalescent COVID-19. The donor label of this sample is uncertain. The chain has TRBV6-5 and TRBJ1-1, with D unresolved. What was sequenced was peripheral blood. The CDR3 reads CASATSGGRRSEAFF. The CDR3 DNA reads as TGTGCCAGCGCCACGAGCGGCGGTCGACGCTCTGAAGCTTTCTTT.